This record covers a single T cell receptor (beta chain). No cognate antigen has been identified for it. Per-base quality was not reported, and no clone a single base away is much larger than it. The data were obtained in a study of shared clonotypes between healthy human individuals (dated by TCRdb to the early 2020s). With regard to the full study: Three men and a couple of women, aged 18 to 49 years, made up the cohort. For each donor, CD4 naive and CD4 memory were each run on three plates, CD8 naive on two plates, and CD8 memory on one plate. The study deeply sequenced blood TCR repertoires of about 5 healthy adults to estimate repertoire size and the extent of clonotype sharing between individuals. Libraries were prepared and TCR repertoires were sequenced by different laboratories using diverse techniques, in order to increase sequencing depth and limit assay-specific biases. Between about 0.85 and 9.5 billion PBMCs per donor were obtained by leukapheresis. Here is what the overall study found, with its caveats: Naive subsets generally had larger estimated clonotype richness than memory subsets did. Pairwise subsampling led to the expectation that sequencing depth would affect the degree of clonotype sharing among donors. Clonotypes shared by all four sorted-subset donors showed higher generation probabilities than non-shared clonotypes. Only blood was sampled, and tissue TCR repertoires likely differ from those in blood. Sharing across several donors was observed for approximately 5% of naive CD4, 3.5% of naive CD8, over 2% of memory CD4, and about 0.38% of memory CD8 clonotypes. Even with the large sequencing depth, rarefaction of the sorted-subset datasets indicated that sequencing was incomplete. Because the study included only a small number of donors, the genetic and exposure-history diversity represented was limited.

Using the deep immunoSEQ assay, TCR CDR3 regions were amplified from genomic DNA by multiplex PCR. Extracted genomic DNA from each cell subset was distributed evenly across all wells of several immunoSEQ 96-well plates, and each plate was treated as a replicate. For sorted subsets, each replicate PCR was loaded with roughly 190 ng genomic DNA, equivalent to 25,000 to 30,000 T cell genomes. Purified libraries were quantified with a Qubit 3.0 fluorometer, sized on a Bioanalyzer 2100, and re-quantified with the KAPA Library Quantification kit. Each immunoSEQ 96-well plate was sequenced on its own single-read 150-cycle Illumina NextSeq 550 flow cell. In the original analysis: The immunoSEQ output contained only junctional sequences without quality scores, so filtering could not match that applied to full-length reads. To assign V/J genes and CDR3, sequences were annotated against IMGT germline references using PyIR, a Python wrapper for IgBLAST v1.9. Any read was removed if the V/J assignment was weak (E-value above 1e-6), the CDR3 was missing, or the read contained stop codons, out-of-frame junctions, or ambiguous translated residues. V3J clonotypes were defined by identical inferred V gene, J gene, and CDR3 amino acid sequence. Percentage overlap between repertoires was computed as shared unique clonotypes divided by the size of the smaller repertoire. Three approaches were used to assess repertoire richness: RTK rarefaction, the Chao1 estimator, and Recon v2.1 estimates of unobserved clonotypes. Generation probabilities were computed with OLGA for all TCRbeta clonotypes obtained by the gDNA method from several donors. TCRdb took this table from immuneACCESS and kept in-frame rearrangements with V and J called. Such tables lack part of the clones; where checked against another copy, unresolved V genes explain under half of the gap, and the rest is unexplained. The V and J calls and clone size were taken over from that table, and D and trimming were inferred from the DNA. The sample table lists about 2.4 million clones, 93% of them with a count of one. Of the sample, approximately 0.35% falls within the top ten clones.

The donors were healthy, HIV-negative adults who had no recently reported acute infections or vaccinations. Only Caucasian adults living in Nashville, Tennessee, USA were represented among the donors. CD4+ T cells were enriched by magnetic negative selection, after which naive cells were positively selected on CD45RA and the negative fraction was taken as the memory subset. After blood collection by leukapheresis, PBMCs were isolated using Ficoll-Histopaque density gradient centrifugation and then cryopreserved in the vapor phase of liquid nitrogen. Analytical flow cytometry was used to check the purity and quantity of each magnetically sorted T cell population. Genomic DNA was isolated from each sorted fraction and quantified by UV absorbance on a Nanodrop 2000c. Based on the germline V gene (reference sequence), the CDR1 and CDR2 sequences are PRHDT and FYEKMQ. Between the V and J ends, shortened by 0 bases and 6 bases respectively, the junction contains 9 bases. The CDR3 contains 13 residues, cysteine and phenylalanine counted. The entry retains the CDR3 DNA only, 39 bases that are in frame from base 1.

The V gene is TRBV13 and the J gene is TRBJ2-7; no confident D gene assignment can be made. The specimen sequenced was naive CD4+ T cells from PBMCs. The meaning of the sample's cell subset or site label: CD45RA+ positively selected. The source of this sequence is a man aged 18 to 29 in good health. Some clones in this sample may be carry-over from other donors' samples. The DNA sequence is TGTGCCAGCAGCTTAGGGCAGTTGGGCGAGCAGTACTTC. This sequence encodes CASSLGQLGEQYF.